Presented here are 30 T cell receptor beta chains from one specimen sequenced in a study of beta chain features in type 1 diabetes. Of the isolated RNA, all was reverse transcribed, and so the sequenced material was expressed TCRB transcripts. The method was immunoSEQ multiplex PCR; TCRdb's version includes in-frame clones alone and lacks a portion of them. Of about 140,000 clones in the sample, roughly 9.3% were seen once. Sequencing input: central memory CD4+ T cells from blood. The receptors stem from a woman aged 35 to 49 in good health.

A few counts support this clone. V usage is TRBV2 and J usage is TRBJ2-7, with D possibly matching TRBD2 (5 bases). From germline, CDR1 is SNHLY and CDR2 FYNNEI. This CDR3 spans 12 amino acids. The V end lost 5 bases, the J end lost 6 bases, and 11 bases lay between the germline ends. CDR3 protein: CASSSRAGEQYF. In nucleotides, the CDR3 is TGTGCCAGCAGTAGTAGGGCGGGCGAGCAGTACTTC. Based on the CDR3 plus reference TRBV2 and TRBJ2-7, the full variable domain is EPEVTQTPSHQVTQMGQEVILRCVPISNHLYFYWYRQILGQKVEFLVSFYNNEISEKSEIFDDQFSVERPDGSNFTLKIRSTKLEDSAMYFCASSSRAGEQYFGPGTRLTVT.

The chain is built from TRBV2 and TRBJ1-5; D is perhaps TRBD1 (5 bases). This CDR3 spans 14 amino acids. V was clipped by 3 bases and J by 3 bases, with 9 bases between them. Germline-derived CDR1 and CDR2 are SNHLY and FYNNEI. As DNA, the CDR3 is TGTGCCAGCAGTGACCGGACACTCAATCAGCCCCAGCATTTT. This codes for CASSDRTLNQPQHF.

This chain uses TRBV5-4 with TRBJ2-3, with TRBD2 matching over 11 bases. In germline, CDR1 is SGHNT, CDR2 YYREEE (reference sequence). The CDR3 is 16 residues long. The junction had 4 bases not matched to a gene; V was cut back by 2 bases and J by 2 bases. The CDR3 DNA sequence: TGTGCCAGCAGCTTAAGACTAGCGGGGCTCACAGATACGCAGTATTTT. Its protein is CASSLRLAGLTDTQYF.

This clone showed up many times. This chain uses TRBV5-6 with TRBJ2-1; TRBD1 aligns across 7 bases. The CDR3 length is 15 residues. CDR1 and CDR2 (germline): SGHDT, YYEEEE. The junction had 8 bases not matched to a gene; V was cut back by 0 bases and J by 8 bases. CDR3 residues: CASSLEQGDFDEQFF. The CDR3 DNA sequence: TGTGCCAGCAGCTTGGAGCAGGGGGATTTTGATGAGCAGTTCTTC. Drawing the rest from reference TRBV5-6 and TRBJ2-1, the complete variable domain is DAGVTQSPTHLIKTRGQQVTLRCSPKSGHDTVSWYQQALGQGPQFIFQYYEEEERQRGNFPDRFSGHQFPNYSSELNVNALLLGDSALYLCASSLEQGDFDEQFFGPGTRLTVL.

The chain has TRBV4-1 and TRBJ1-2; D not certain. The germline CDR1 and CDR2 sequences are MGHRA and YSYEKL. The V end lost 1 base, the J end lost 4 bases, and 16 bases lay between the germline ends. The CDR3 is 16 residues long. The CDR3 nucleotides are TGCGCCAGCAGCCAAGGTTCAGGCGACCGTGTCTATGGCTACACCTTC. It codes for CASSQGSGDRVYGYTF.

This chain connects TRBV5-1 to TRBJ2-5, with D maybe TRBD1 (6 bases). V shed 2 bases and J shed 3 bases, with 14 bases lying between them. Germline CDR1 is SGHRS and CDR2 is YFSETQ. The CDR3 contains 15 residues. CDR3 coding DNA: TGCGCCAGCAGCTTCTTCTCCCGACAGGAAGAGACCCAGTACTTC. Translated: CASSFFSRQEETQYF.

This clone was detected only a few times. The chain is built from TRBV11-2 and TRBJ1-2, with TRBD1 identical over 8 bases. This CDR3 has 13 residues. Germline V lookup: CDR1 SGHAT, CDR2 FQNNGV. V lost 4 bases and J lost 6; bases outside the gene matches: 4. The CDR3 spells CASSSQGANGYTF. CDR3 nucleotide sequence: TGTGCCAGCAGCTCGCAGGGGGCCAATGGCTACACCTTC.

This clone came up a few times. J is TRBJ1-6 and V is TRBV7-9, with D hard to call. CDR1 and CDR2 (germline): SEHNR, FQNEAQ (reference sequence). Trimming removed 4 bases at V and 8 bases at J, with 15 bases between. The CDR3 covers 15 residues. The CDR3 DNA reads as TGTGCCAGCAGCTCCCGTCTCTACGGGGATTCACCCCTCCACTTT. Translation gives CASSSRLYGDSPLHF.

This chain connects TRBV6-1 to TRBJ2-7, with D possibly TRBD2 on 5 matching bases. This CDR3 comprises 13 residues. Per the germline V gene, CDR1 is MNHNS and CDR2 is SASEGT. V was shortened by 7 bases and J by 2 bases, with 12 bases between the two germline ends. The CDR3 bases are TGTGCCAGCACATTCGGGAAGGCCTACGAGCAGTACTTC. Translated, it gives CASTFGKAYEQYF.

This clone appeared a few times. J is TRBJ1-2 and V is TRBV7-2; D call uncertain. CDR1 is SGHTA, CDR2 FQGNSA, per germline. The CDR3 is made up of 13 amino acids. Trimming left V 1 base short and J 4 bases short, with 7 bases between. CDR3 residues: CASSLDSLYGYTF. DNA of the CDR3: TGTGCCAGCAGCTTAGACTCTCTCTATGGCTACACCTTC.

This clone was recorded a few times. V is TRBV6-6 and J is TRBJ1-1; D may be TRBD1 (6 bases). V lost 7 bases and J lost 1, with 13 bases in between. Germline V gives CDR1 MNHNY, CDR2 SVGAGI (reference sequence). The CDR3 sequence is 14 residues long. This CDR3 is CASNPPGQNTEAFF. The CDR3 region has the DNA TGTGCCAGCAACCCGCCGGGACAGAACACTGAAGCTTTCTTT.

This clone occurred a few times. The chain recombines TRBV5-1 with TRBJ2-5, with 9 nucleotides matching TRBD2. V dropped 4 bases and J dropped 4; count of bases not matched to a gene: 8. This CDR3 spans 15 amino acids. Germline V gene lookup returns CDR1 SGHRS and CDR2 YFSETQ. CDR3: CASSPGVAGAETQYF. DNA for the CDR3: TGCGCCAGCAGCCCCGGAGTAGCGGGGGCAGAGACCCAGTACTTC.

The chain links TRBV18 to TRBJ2-1; 8 bases are shared with TRBD2. The CDR3 is made up of 16 amino acids. Germline V gene lookup returns CDR1 KGHSH and CDR2 LQKENI. Trimming at V came to 3 bases and at J to 5 bases, leaving 9 bases not matched to a gene. The DNA for the CDR3 is TGTGCCAGCTCACCGAGGGGCGGGGGGCCACACAATGAGCAGTTCTTC. Its protein is CASSPRGGGPHNEQFF.

This clone was seen a few times. The chain uses TRBV11-1 and TRBJ1-6, with a weak D call TRBD1 (6 bases). The length of the CDR3 is 16 residues. CDR1 SGHAT and CDR2 FQDESV come from the germline V gene (reference sequence). V shed 2 bases and J shed 8 bases, with 16 bases lying between them. Here the CDR3 reads CASSLRPLQGDSPLHF. The DNA of the CDR3 is TGTGCCAGCAGCTTAAGGCCTTTACAGGGTGATTCACCCCTCCACTTT.

This clone was detected only a few times. The CDR3 reads CASSLDAGARDEQYF. The CDR3 nucleotides are TGTGCCAGCAGCTTGGATGCGGGGGCTAGGGACGAGCAGTACTTC. The chain joins TRBV4-2 to TRBJ2-7; the D gene is possibly TRBD2 (7 bases). Germline lookup yields CDR1 LGHNA and CDR2 YNFKEQ. V gave up 5 bases and J gave up 5 bases, with 19 bases separating them. The CDR3 consists of 15 residues.

This rearrangement joins TRBV9 to TRBJ2-1; TRBD2 agrees at 7 bases. CDR3 size: 15 residues. With 3 bases clipped from V and 7 bases from J, the junction kept 10 bases outside the gene matches. Germline CDR1 SGDLS, CDR2 YYNGEE. CDR3 DNA sequence: TGTGCCAGCAGCGCGTTCTGGGGGGGTGGGAATGAGCAGTTCTTC. As protein: CASSAFWGGGNEQFF.

This clone was detected a few times. The chain has TRBV5-1 and TRBJ2-7; the D is unclear. The CDR3 extends over 15 amino acids. Germline CDR1 SGHRS, CDR2 YFSETQ. Trimming cost V 0 bases and J 7 bases, with 17 bases left between them. CDR3 DNA: TGCGCCAGCAGCTTGGCCGTGGGCAGCCTTTGGGAGCAGTACTTC. Its protein is CASSLAVGSLWEQYF.

The chain employs TRBV19 and TRBJ2-4; D is possibly TRBD1 (6 bases). The CDR3 runs 15 residues. Germline-derived CDR1 and CDR2 are LNHDA and SQIVND (reference sequence). The germline V and J ends were trimmed by 5 bases and 3 bases, with 14 bases remaining between them. The CDR3 DNA sequence: TGTGCCAGTAGTCATCAGGGGTGGGACAAAAACATTCAGTACTTC. It yields the protein CASSHQGWDKNIQYF.

This clone showed up many times. This rearrangement joins TRBV7-9 to TRBJ1-2; perhaps TRBD1 as D (6 bases). Germline V lookup: CDR1 SEHNR, CDR2 FQNEAQ (reference sequence). V was trimmed by 8 bases and J by 4 bases, leaving 11 bases between them. This CDR3 has 12 amino acids. The CDR3 sequence is CASADSPYGYTF. For the CDR3, the DNA is TGTGCCAGCGCGGACAGCCCCTATGGCTACACCTTC.

This clone was seen a handful of times. CDR3 bases: TGCGCCAGCAGCTTGGGAGACGGAGTTGGTGAAAAACTGTTTTTT. As protein: CASSLGDGVGEKLFF. This chain connects TRBV5-1 to TRBJ1-4; D unresolved. The CDR3 runs 15 residues. V lost 0 bases and J lost 7, with 13 bases in between. Per the germline V gene, CDR1 is SGHRS and CDR2 is YFSETQ.

A few counts support this clone. The rearrangement links TRBV2 to TRBJ2-2; TRBD1 matches 7 bases. This CDR3 spans 13 amino acids. The ends lost 7 bases at V and 6 bases at J; junction bases unmatched: 5. The germline V gene encodes CDR1 SNHLY and CDR2 FYNNEI. CDR3 residues: CASKGTAAGELFF. The CDR3 DNA follows: TGTGCCAGCAAGGGGACAGCGGCCGGGGAGCTGTTTTTT.

The gene calls are TRBV5-1 and TRBJ2-4; D is perhaps TRBD1 (5 bases). Trimming removed 6 bases from V and 6 bases from J, with 22 bases in between. Germline CDR1 reads SGHRS; CDR2 reads YFSETQ. The CDR3 sequence is 16 residues long. The CDR3: CASTLEWAGPGNIQYF. The CDR3 bases are TGCGCCAGCACTTTGGAATGGGCAGGGCCGGGAAACATTCAGTACTTC.

This clone was recorded at least ten times. V usage is TRBV4-3 and J usage is TRBJ1-4; D gene unclear. The CDR3 extends over 15 amino acids. Germline V gives CDR1 LGHNA, CDR2 YSLEER. Trimming removed 0 bases from V and 8 bases from J, with 13 bases in between. The CDR3 DNA is TGCGCCAGCAGCCAAGATCTCGGGGTTCGGGAAAAACTGTTTTTT. Its protein product is CASSQDLGVREKLFF.

This clone was seen only a few times. At one boundary the junction diverges from the germline segment, which might be a read error. This rearrangement joins TRBV6-1 to TRBJ2-7; TRBD1 aligns across 7 bases. The CDR3 runs 11 residues. The germline V gene encodes CDR1 MNHNS and CDR2 SASEGT. Here the CDR3 DNA reads TGTGCCAGCAGTGAAGGGACAGGCAACTTTTTC. Protein: CASSEGTGNFF.

This clone was counted a few times. The gene calls are TRBV2 and TRBJ2-2; D is perhaps TRBD2 (6 bases). Germline-derived CDR1 and CDR2 are SNHLY and FYNNEI. Deletions cut 2 bases from V and 0 bases from J, with 10 bases between. The CDR3 sequence is 16 residues long. CDR3 DNA: TGTGCCAGCAGTGAACGCGGGGCGCCGAACACCGGGGAGCTGTTTTTT. Encoded protein: CASSERGAPNTGELFF.

The J gene is TRBJ1-6, the V gene TRBV6-1; D is unresolved. This CDR3 has 11 residues. CDR1 and CDR2 from the germline V gene are MNHNS and SASEGT. V was cut by 2 bases and J by 12 bases, with 5 bases left in between. CDR3: CASSEPLPLHF. The CDR3, as DNA: TGTGCCAGCAGTGAACCCCTACCCCTCCACTTT.

In this sample, this clone turned up a few times. V is TRBV5-6 and J is TRBJ1-6; possible D gene TRBD1, 5 bases. This CDR3 has 16 residues. V lost 3 bases to trimming and J lost 5 bases, with 15 bases between them. Per the germline V gene, CDR1 is SGHDT and CDR2 is YYEEEE. The CDR3 DNA follows: TGTGCCAGCAGCTCAATACAGGCTTCGGATAATTCACCCCTCCACTTT. Translating gives CASSSIQASDNSPLHF.

The genes are TRBV4-3 and TRBJ1-2; D is possibly TRBD1 (5 bases). The CDR3 length is 16 residues. The germline gives CDR1 LGHNA, CDR2 YSLEER. Trimming removed 3 bases at V and 6 bases at J, with 20 bases between. The CDR3 here is CASSHHSSGRGDGYTF. The CDR3 DNA is TGCGCCAGCAGCCATCACTCTTCGGGGAGGGGCGATGGCTACACCTTC.

The V gene is TRBV7-9, the J gene TRBJ2-1, with D possibly matching TRBD1 (6 bases). CDR1 SEHNR and CDR2 FQNEAQ come from the germline V gene (reference sequence). V lost 1 base and J lost 10, with 17 bases in between. CDR3 length equals 15 residues. CDR3 in amino acids: CASSLGRGVTPEQFF. In DNA form, the CDR3 reads TGTGCCAGCAGCTTAGGCAGGGGTGTTACTCCGGAGCAGTTCTTC.

The chain recombines TRBV4-1 with TRBJ2-7; a possible D gene is TRBD2 (5 bases). The CDR3 runs 14 residues. Germline CDR1 and CDR2: MGHRA and YSYEKL. Trimming pared 1 base from V and 9 bases from J, leaving 16 bases between. The CDR3 DNA reads as TGCGCCAGCAGCCAAGTAGAGGAGGAGGTAGGGCAGTACTTC. This encodes CASSQVEEEVGQYF.